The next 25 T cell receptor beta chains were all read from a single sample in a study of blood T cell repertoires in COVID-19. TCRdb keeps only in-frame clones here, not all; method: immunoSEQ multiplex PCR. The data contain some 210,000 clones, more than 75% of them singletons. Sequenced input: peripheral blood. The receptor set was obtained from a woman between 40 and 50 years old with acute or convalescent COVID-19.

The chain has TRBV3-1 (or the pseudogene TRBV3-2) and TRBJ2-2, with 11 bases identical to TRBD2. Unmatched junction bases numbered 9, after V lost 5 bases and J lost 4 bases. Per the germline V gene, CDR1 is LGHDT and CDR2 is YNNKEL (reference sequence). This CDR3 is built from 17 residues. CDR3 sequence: CASSGPLAGDGTGELFF. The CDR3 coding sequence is TGTGCCAGCAGCGGGCCACTAGCGGGGGATGGCACCGGGGAGCTGTTTTTT.

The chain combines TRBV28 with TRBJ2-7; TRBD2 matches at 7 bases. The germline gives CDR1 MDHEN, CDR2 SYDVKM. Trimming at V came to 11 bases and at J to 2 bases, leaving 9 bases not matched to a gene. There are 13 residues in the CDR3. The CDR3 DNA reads TGTGCCTGTGGGGAGGGGCGTACCTACGAGCAGTACTTC. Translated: CACGEGRTYEQYF.

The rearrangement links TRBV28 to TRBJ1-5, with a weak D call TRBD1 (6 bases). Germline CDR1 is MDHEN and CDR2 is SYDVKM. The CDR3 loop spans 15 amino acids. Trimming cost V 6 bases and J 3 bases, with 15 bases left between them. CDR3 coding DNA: TGTGCCAGCAGCCTCCCTACAGGGAACAATCAGCCCCAGCATTTT. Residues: CASSLPTGNNQPQHF.

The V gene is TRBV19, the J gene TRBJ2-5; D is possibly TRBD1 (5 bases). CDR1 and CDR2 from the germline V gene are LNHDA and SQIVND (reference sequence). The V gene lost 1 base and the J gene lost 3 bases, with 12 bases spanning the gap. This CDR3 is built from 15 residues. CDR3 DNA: TGTGCCAGTAGTATAGTAGCAGAAGGGGAAGAGACCCAGTACTTC. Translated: CASSIVAEGEETQYF.

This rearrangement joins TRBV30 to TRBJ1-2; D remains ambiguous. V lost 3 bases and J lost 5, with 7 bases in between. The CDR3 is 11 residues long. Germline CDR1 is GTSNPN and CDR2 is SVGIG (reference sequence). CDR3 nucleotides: TGTGCCTGGAGCGAAACTTATGGCTACACCTTC. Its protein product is CAWSETYGYTF.

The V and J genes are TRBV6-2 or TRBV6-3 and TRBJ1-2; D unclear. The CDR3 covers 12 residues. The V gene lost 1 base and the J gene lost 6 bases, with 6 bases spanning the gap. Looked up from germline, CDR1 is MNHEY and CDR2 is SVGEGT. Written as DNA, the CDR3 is TGTGCCAGCAGTTACTTCCGGGATGGCTACACCTTC. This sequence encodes CASSYFRDGYTF.

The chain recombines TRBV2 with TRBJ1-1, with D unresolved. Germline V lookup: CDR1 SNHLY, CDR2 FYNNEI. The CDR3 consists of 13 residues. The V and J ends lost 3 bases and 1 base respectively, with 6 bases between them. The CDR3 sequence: CASSEEPNTEAFF. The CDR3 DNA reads TGTGCCAGCAGTGAGGAGCCGAACACTGAAGCTTTCTTT.

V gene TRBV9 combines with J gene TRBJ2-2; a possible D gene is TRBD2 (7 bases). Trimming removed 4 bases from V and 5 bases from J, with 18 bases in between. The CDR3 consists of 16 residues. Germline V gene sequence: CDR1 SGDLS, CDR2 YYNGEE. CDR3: CASSPVGGLATGELFF. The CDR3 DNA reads TGTGCCAGCAGCCCGGTGGGGGGGCTCGCTACCGGGGAGCTGTTTTTT.

For the CDR3, the DNA is TGTGCCAGCAGCCCGTCGGTAGGCGGGGGGGCGACAGATACGCAGTATTTT. This encodes CASSPSVGGGATDTQYF. V is TRBV3-1 (or the pseudogene TRBV3-2) and J is TRBJ2-3, with TRBD2 identical over 9 bases. V shed 4 bases and J 3 bases; nucleotides not matched to a gene: 11. In germline, CDR1 is LGHDT, CDR2 YNNKEL (reference sequence). There are 17 residues in the CDR3.

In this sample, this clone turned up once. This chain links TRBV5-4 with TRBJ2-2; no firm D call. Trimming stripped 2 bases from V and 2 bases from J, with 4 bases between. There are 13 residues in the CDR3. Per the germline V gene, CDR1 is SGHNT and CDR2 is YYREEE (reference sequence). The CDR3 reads CASSFRNTGELFF. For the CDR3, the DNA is TGTGCCAGCAGCTTTAGAAACACCGGGGAGCTGTTTTTT.

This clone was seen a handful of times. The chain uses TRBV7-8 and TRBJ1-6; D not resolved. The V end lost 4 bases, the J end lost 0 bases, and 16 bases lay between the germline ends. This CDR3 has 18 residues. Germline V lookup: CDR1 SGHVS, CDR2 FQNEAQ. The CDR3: CASSSKAGLSSYNSPLHF. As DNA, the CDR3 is TGTGCCAGCAGCTCAAAGGCAGGTCTCAGCTCCTATAATTCACCCCTCCACTTT.

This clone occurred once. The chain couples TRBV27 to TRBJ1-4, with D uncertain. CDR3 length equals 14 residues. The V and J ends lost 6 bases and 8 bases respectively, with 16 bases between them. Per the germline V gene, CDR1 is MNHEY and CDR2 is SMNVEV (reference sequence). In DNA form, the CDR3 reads TGTGCCAGCAGAACGGGGATTGAGGGAGAAAAACTGTTTTTT. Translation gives CASRTGIEGEKLFF.

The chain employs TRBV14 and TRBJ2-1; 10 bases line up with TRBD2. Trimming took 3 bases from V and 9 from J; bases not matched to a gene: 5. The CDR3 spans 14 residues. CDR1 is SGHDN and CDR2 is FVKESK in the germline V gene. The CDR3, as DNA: TGTGCCAGCAGCCACCTAGCGGGAGAGGCTGAGCAGTTCTTC. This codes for CASSHLAGEAEQFF.

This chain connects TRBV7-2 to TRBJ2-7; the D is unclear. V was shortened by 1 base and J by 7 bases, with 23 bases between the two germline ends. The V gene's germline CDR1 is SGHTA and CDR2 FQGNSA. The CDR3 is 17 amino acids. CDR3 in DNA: TGTGCCAGCAGCTTAGGAAGTCGAGCCTCTCCGCCCCGGGAGCAGTACTTC. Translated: CASSLGSRASPPREQYF.

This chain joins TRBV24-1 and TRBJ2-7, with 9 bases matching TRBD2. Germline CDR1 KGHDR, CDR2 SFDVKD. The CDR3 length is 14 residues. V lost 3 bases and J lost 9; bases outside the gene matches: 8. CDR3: CATSDTTSGLGQYF. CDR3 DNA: TGTGCCACCAGTGATACGACTAGCGGCCTGGGGCAGTACTTC.

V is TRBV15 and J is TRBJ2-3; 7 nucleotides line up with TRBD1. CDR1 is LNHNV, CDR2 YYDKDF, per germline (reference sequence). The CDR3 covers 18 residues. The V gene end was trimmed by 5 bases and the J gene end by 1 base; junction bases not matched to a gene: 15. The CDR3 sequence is CATSGQDRRLGRTDTQYF. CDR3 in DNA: TGTGCCACCAGCGGGCAGGACAGGCGCCTGGGTCGCACAGATACGCAGTATTTT. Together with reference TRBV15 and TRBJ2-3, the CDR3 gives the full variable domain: DAMVIQNPRYQVTQFGKPVTLSCSQTLNHNVMYWYQQKSSQAPKLLFHYYDKDFNNEADTPDNFQSRRPNTSFCFLDIRSPGLGDTAMYLCATSGQDRRLGRTDTQYFGPGTRLTVL.

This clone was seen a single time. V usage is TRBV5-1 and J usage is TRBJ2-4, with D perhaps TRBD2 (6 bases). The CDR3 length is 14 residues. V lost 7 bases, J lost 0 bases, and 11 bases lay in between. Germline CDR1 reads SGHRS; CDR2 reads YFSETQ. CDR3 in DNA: TGCGCCAGCCCGCGGGGCTTAGCCAAAAACATTCAGTACTTC. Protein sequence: CASPRGLAKNIQYF.

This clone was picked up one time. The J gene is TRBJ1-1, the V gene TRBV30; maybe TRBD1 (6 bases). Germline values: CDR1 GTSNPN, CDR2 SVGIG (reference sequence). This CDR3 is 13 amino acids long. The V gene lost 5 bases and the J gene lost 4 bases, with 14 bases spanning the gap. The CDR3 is CAWGTGWGTEAFF. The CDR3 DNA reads TGTGCCTGGGGAACAGGGTGGGGCACTGAAGCTTTCTTT.

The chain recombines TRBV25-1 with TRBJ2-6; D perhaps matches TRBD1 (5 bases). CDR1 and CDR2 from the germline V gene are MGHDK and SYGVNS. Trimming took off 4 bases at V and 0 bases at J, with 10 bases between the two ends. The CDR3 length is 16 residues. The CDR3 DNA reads TGTGCCAGCAGTGGGAGACAGCCCTCTGGGGCCAACGTCCTGACTTTC. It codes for CASSGRQPSGANVLTF.

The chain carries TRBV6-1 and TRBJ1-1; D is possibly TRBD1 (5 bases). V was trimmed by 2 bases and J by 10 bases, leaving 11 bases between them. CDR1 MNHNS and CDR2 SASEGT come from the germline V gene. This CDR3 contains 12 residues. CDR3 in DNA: TGTGCCAGCAGTGAACTCGGACAACTAGCTTTCTTT. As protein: CASSELGQLAFF.

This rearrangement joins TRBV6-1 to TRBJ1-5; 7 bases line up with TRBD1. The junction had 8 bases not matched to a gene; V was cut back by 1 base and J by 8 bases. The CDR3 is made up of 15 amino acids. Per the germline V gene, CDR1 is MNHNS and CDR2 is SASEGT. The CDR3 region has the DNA TGTGCCAGCAGTGAAGATCCCGGACAGGAGAAGCCCCAGCATTTT. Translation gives CASSEDPGQEKPQHF.

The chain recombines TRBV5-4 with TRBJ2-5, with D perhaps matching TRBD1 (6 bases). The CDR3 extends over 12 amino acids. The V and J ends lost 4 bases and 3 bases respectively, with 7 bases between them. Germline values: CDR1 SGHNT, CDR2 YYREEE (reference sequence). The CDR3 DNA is TGTGCCAGCAGCCCAGGGGAAGAGACCCAGTACTTC. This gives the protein CASSPGEETQYF.

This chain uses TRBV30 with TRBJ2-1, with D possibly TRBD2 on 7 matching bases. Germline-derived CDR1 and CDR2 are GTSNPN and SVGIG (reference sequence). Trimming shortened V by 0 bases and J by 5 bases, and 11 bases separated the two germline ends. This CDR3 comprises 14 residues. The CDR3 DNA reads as TGTGCCTGGAGTGTAAGGGGGGGAAACAATGAGCAGTTCTTC. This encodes CAWSVRGGNNEQFF.

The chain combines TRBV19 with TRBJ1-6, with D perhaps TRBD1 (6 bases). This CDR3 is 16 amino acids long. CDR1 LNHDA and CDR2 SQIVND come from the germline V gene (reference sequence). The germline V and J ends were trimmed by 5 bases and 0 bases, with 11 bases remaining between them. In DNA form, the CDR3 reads TGTGCCAGTAGTGGTCGACAGGACTCCTATAATTCACCCCTCCACTTT. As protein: CASSGRQDSYNSPLHF. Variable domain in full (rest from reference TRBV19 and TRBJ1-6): DGGITQSPKYLFRKEGQNVTLSCEQNLNHDAMYWYRQDPGQGLRLIYYSQIVNDFQKGDIAEGYSVSREKKESFPLTVTSAQKNPTAFYLCASSGRQDSYNSPLHFGNGTRLTVT.

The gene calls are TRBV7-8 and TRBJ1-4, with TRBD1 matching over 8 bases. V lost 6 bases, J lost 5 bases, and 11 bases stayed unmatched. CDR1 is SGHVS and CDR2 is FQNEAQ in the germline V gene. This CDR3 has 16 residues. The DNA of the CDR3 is TGTGCCAGCAGTACGCGGGTCAGGGGGCGGAATGAAAAACTGTTTTTT. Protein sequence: CASSTRVRGRNEKLFF.